This is a list of T cell receptor beta chains from one sample in a study of graft-versus-host responses after intestinal transplantation. Some clones are missing from TCRdb's copy, which holds only in-frame ones; the method was immunoSEQ multiplex PCR. The data show over 75,000 clones, approximately 91% seen once. Their specific antigens are unknown. The source was unstimulated CD4+ T cells sorted from spleen or lymph node cells, collected before intestinal transplant. Receptors were obtained from a human donor who received an intestinal transplant. Both conserved end residues are part of each CDR3.

TRBJ1-1 TRBV30 CAWSVHPRTEAFF
TRBJ2-1 TRBV6-6 CASRGQDFGYNEQFF
TRBJ2-5 TRBV5-1 CASSSLLDRDQETQYF
TRBJ2-1 TRBV7-2 CASSLGSGGSDNEQFF
TRBJ2-7 TRBV20-1 CGAGTKGEQYF
TRBJ2-6 TRBV9 CASSVGRAGANVLTF
TRBJ2-1 TRBV7-9 CASSLKAGGLNEQFF
TRBJ2-7 TRBV28 CASSLSAGGRSSYEQYF
TRBJ2-3 TRBV6-6 CASSYSQGGTDTQYF
TRBJ2-2 TRBV6-5 CASSYDYRTGELFF
TRBJ2-1 TRBV6-5 CASSSDRPVSYNEQFF
TRBJ2-1 TRBV7-9 CASGRRELYNEQFF
TRBJ1-1 TRBV9 CASSPDMGAEAFF
TRBJ1-3 TRBV28 CASSCENTIYF
TRBJ2-2 TRBV28 CASSSSGTLNTGELFF
TRBJ1-4 TRBV6-6 CASTKNRGVEKLFF